Listed here are 21 T cell receptor beta chains from one sample, sequenced in a study of breast tumors, draining lymph nodes, adjacent tissues (dated by TCRdb to 2016 to 2017). The axillary draining lymph nodes of breast cancer patients were the source of the lymph node samples. Libraries were made using multiplex PCR. Instrument used: Illumina HiSeq 2000. TCRdb reanalyzed the raw reads on its own, using fastp at Q25 for trimming and MiXCR for clone calling, and kept in-frame beta chains. Rows matching on CDR3 protein sequence are summarized as one entry with the most common DNA and genes. The sample data list about 180,000 distinct CDR3 sequences, and approximately 30% of these were observed just once. The ten largest clones take up about 4.5% of the sample. The source material was axillary lymph node tissue. The receptors here all came from a female donor with breast cancer. Some clones in this sample may be carry-over from other donors' samples.

The V call is TRBV5-5, the J call TRBJ1-6, with 7 bases fitting TRBD1. The trim removed 1 base at V and 7 bases at J, leaving 8 bases unmatched. Germline V gene lookup returns CDR1 SGHKS and CDR2 YYEKEE (reference sequence). The CDR3 consists of 16 residues. The CDR3 sequence is CASSLLAGTENSPLHF. The CDR3 DNA reads as TGTGCCAGCAGCTTGCTAGCGGGGACAGAAAATTCACCCCTCCACTTT.

This clonotype was picked up many times. This chain links TRBV15 with TRBJ2-7; 7 bases fit TRBD1. Germline V gene lookup returns CDR1 LNHNV and CDR2 YYDKDF (reference sequence). This CDR3 has 14 amino acids. Trimming removed 3 bases from V and 3 bases from J; junction bases left unmatched: 5. In DNA form, the CDR3 reads TGTGCCACCAGCAGCGACAGGGCCCGCTACGAGCAGTACTTC. Its translation is CATSSDRARYEQYF.

This clonotype was picked up many times. The chain joins TRBV24-1 to TRBJ2-1; D is possibly TRBD2 (5 bases). V dropped 4 bases and J dropped 0 bases, with 12 bases sitting between them. Germline V lookup: CDR1 KGHDR, CDR2 SFDVKD. CDR3 size: 16 residues. CDR3 nucleotides: TGTGCCACCAGTGAAACCGGACTTAGCTCCTACAATGAGCAGTTCTTC. It translates to CATSETGLSSYNEQFF.

This clonotype has a count of ten or more. The rearrangement joins TRBV5-6 to TRBJ2-5, with TRBD1 identical over 9 bases. V shed 2 bases and J 5 bases; nucleotides not matched to a gene: 7. Germline-derived CDR1 and CDR2 are SGHDT and YYEEEE. The CDR3 contains 15 residues. CDR3 coding DNA: TGTGCCAGCAGCTTTACAGGGGGCTACGCGGAGACCCAGTACTTC. Its protein is CASSFTGGYAETQYF. The variable domain in full, with the rest retrieved from reference TRBV5-6 and TRBJ2-5, is DAGVTQSPTHLIKTRGQQVTLRCSPKSGHDTVSWYQQALGQGPQFIFQYYEEEERQRGNFPDRFSGHQFPNYSSELNVNALLLGDSALYLCASSFTGGYAETQYFGPGTRLLVL.

This clonotype showed up many times. The rearrangement links TRBV5-1 to TRBJ1-3; 12 positions match TRBD1. V gave up 3 bases and J gave up 4 bases; unmatched junction bases: 11. The CDR3 is made up of 18 amino acids. The germline V gene has CDR1 SGHRS and CDR2 YFSETQ. The CDR3 region is CASSSQPGQGASGNTIYF. In DNA form, the CDR3 reads TGCGCCAGCAGCTCCCAACCGGGACAGGGGGCATCCGGAAACACCATATATTTT.

A remark on this clonotype: As the CDR3 is not closed by the conserved phenylalanine or tryptophan, this likely results from a read error. The DNA is left out, because the CDR3 cannot be placed on it with certainty; the CDR3 is given as TCRdb lists it. The chain links TRBV5-1 to TRBJ1-4. The CDR3 is 13 amino acids in total, end residues counted. Germline V gives CDR1 SGHRS, CDR2 YFSETQ. CDR3 sequence reads: CASSSRGLAGAGR.

This clonotype has at least ten counts. The rearrangement joins TRBV6-1 to TRBJ1-5; D might be TRBD1 (5 bases). Trimming removed 7 bases from V and 5 bases from J, with 15 bases in between. From germline, CDR1 is MNHNS and CDR2 SASEGT. The CDR3 totals 14 residues. CDR3 loop: CASKSGMGYQPQHF. CDR3 nucleotide sequence: TGTGCCAGCAAGTCAGGGATGGGCTATCAGCCCCAGCATTTT.

V and J are TRBV27 and TRBJ2-1, with D possibly TRBD1 on 5 matching bases. This CDR3 has 13 residues. Germline lookup yields CDR1 MNHEY and CDR2 SMNVEV (reference sequence). V was pared by 2 bases and J by 7 bases, with 9 bases between. The CDR3 spells CASSLGKGNEQFF. For the CDR3, the DNA is TGTGCCAGCAGTTTAGGGAAGGGGAATGAGCAGTTCTTC.

This clonotype occurred a few times. A much larger clone lies one base from this, so it may be a read error. The chain combines TRBV5-1 with TRBJ1-4; D is ambiguous. The CDR3 spans 14 residues. Per the germline V gene, CDR1 is SGHRS and CDR2 is YFSETQ. In DNA, the CDR3 is TGCGCCAGCAGCTTATGGGCAACTGATGAAAAACTGTTTTTT. Its translation is CASSLWATDEKLFF. The whole variable domain, filled in from reference TRBV5-1 and TRBJ1-4, reads KAGVTQTPRYLIKTRGQQVTLSCSPISGHRSVSWYQQTPGQGLQFLFEYFSETQRNKGNFPGRFSGRQFSNSRSEMNVSTLELGDSALYLCASSLWATDEKLFFGSGTQLSVL.

A word on this clonotype: Being one base from a much bigger clone, this may be a read error. V is TRBV18 and J is TRBJ1-5, with D possibly being TRBD1 (5 bases). The CDR3 consists of 17 residues. Germline V CDR1 and CDR2: KGHSH, LQKENI. CDR3 region: CASSPPSLAGRNRPQHF. CDR3 nucleotide sequence: TGTGCCAGCTCACCTCCATCCTTGGCAGGGCGAAATCGGCCCCAGCATTTT. The full variable domain, completed using reference TRBV18 and TRBJ1-5, is NAGVMQNPRHLVRRRGQEARLRCSPMKGHSHVYWYRQLPEEGLKFMVYLQKENIIDESGMPKERFSAEFPKEGPSILRIQQVVRGDSAAYFCASSPPSLAGRNRPQHFGDGTRLSIL.

The genes are TRBV30 and TRBJ2-1, with 8 bases lining up with TRBD2. Trimming cost V 0 bases and J 5 bases; bases outside gene matches: 3. The CDR3 runs to 14 residues. From germline, CDR1 is GTSNPN and CDR2 SVGIG (reference sequence). For the CDR3, the DNA is TGTGCCTGGAGTGTAGGAGCGGGAGACAATGAGCAGTTCTTC. Encoded protein: CAWSVGAGDNEQFF. Full variable domain (missing parts from reference TRBV30 and TRBJ2-1): SQTIHQWPATLVQPVGSPLSLECTVEGTSNPNLYWYRQAAGRGLQLLFYSVGIGQISSEVPQNLSASRPQDRQFILSSKKLLLSDSGFYLCAWSVGAGDNEQFFGPGTRLTVL.

The V gene is TRBV6-4, the J gene TRBJ1-1; D not resolved. Looked up from germline, CDR1 is MRHNA and CDR2 is SNTAGT. The CDR3 covers 12 residues. V lost 6 bases and J 6 bases, leaving 11 bases between the germline ends. CDR3 nucleotides: TGTGCCAGCAGCTACGGGTTTTCTGAAGCTTTCTTT. The encoded protein is CASSYGFSEAFF.

For the CDR3, the DNA is TGTGCCAGCAGTTACTCCCGGTTCTCTGGAAACACCATATATTTT. This translates into CASSYSRFSGNTIYF. This chain uses TRBV6-6 with TRBJ1-3; D is unclear. This CDR3 comprises 15 residues. Germline lookup yields CDR1 MNHNY and CDR2 SVGAGI (reference sequence). V lost 0 bases and J lost 0, with 6 bases in between.

This chain joins TRBV6-1 and TRBJ2-7, with D hard to call. There are 10 residues in the CDR3. The V end lost 8 bases, the J end lost 2 bases, and 4 bases lay between the germline ends. Germline V gene data show CDR1 as MNHNS and CDR2 as SASEGT. Here the CDR3 reads CASGPYEQYF. CDR3 DNA: TGTGCCAGCGGGCCCTACGAGCAGTACTTC.

The table lists this clonotype with many counts. V usage is TRBV12-3 or TRBV12-4 and J usage is TRBJ2-3; 8 bases fit TRBD2. Trimming at V came to 4 bases and at J to 6 bases, leaving 9 bases not matched to a gene. The CDR3 is 15 residues long. Here the CDR3 DNA reads TGTGCCAGCAGTTCCGGAGCGGGAGTTGGGGATACGCAGTATTTT. Encoded protein: CASSSGAGVGDTQYF.

This chain uses TRBV12-3 or TRBV12-4 with TRBJ1-4; D gene ambiguous. V was pared by 5 bases and J by 0 bases, with 10 bases between. The CDR3 has 15 residues. CDR3 bases: TGTGCCAGCAGTGCCGACGGAACAACTAATGAAAAACTGTTTTTT. It translates to CASSADGTTNEKLFF.

Ten or more counts support this clonotype. The rearrangement joins TRBV15 to TRBJ2-1; weak D call: TRBD2 (5 bases). V was clipped by 4 bases and J by 6 bases, with 22 bases between them. The CDR3 totals 17 residues. Germline V gene sequence: CDR1 LNHNV, CDR2 YYDKDF (reference sequence). The CDR3: CATSISLTSGYTNEQFF. For the CDR3, the DNA is TGTGCCACCAGCATCTCCCTGACCAGCGGTTATACCAATGAGCAGTTCTTC.

At least ten counts were recorded for this clonotype. V is TRBV4-1 and J is TRBJ2-5; the D is unclear. This CDR3 is built from 14 residues. The germline CDR1 and CDR2 sequences are MGHRA and YSYEKL. V was clipped by 1 base and J by 5 bases, with 11 bases between them. The CDR3 sequence: CASSQGGSKETQYF. As DNA, the CDR3 is TGCGCCAGCAGCCAAGGGGGTAGTAAGGAGACCCAGTACTTC.

This chain uses TRBV18 with TRBJ2-2; a weak D match, TRBD2 (6 bases). This CDR3 is built from 15 residues. Germline V gene sequence: CDR1 KGHSH, CDR2 LQKENI. V was cut by 3 bases and J by 4 bases, with 12 bases left in between. The CDR3 here is CASSPAGLGTGELFF. The CDR3 nucleotides are TGTGCCAGCTCACCCGCGGGACTCGGCACCGGGGAGCTGTTTTTT.

This clonotype was seen many times. The chain is built from TRBV11-2 and TRBJ2-1; D ambiguous. Germline loops: CDR1 SGHAT, CDR2 FQNNGV. There are 16 residues in the CDR3. Trimming left V 1 base short and J 5 bases short, with 15 bases between. CDR3 loop: CASSLVGQVLDNEQFF. In DNA form, the CDR3 reads TGTGCCAGCAGCTTAGTTGGCCAGGTACTCGACAATGAGCAGTTCTTC.

Notes on this clonotype: The DNA is omitted, as the CDR3 cannot be located on it reliably, and the CDR3 follows TCRdb's listing. CDR3 protein: CASSPVFFGPGISNQPQHF. This chain uses TRBV7-9 with TRBJ1-5; the table calls TRBD1, which could not be checked here. Both ends counted, the CDR3 spans 19 residues. The germline gives CDR1 SEHNR, CDR2 FQNEAQ (reference sequence).